Shown below are 4 T cell receptor beta chains from a single sample sequenced in a study of naive and memory T cell subsets. No cognate antigen is known for these TCRs. Overall study findings and caveats: Especially in CD8 cells, naive repertoires contained a few larger clonotypes, possibly CD45RA-re-expressing memory cells.

Two oligonucleotides, mixed equimolar, formed the beta constant-region primer covering TRBC1 and TRBC2. Ligated cDNA was amplified by four rounds of PCR with nested alpha and beta constant-region primers and SP2. One entry per CDR3 protein, called by TCRdb with MiXCR from the UMI-ligation and nested PCR reads. The repertoire holds 150,000 or so distinct CDR3 sequences, with under 25% as singletons. The specimen was naive CD4+ T cells from blood. Receptors originate from a human donor in good health.

This clonotype was counted many times. V usage is TRBV7-2 and J usage is TRBJ2-7, with a tentative D call TRBD2 (6 bases). The CDR3 runs 14 residues. V was shortened by 5 bases and J by 0 bases, with 11 bases between the two germline ends. Germline CDR1 is SGHTA and CDR2 is FQGNSA. DNA of the CDR3: TGTGCCAGCAGCCCCGGAGGGTACTCCTACGAGCAGTACTTC. It encodes CASSPGGYSYEQYF.

A few counts support this clonotype. The V and J genes are TRBV9 and TRBJ1-1; the D is unclear. Germline CDR1 SGDLS, CDR2 YYNGEE. This CDR3 has 14 residues. V lost 2 bases and J lost 1, with 9 bases in between. The CDR3, as DNA: TGTGCCAGCAGCGTTTCCCCGAGGAACACTGAAGCTTTCTTT. Amino acids: CASSVSPRNTEAFF. Combining the CDR3 with reference TRBV9 and TRBJ1-1 gives the whole variable domain DSGVTQTPKHLITATGQRVTLRCSPRSGDLSVYWYQQSLDQGLQFLIQYYNGEERAKGNILERFSAQQFPDLHSELNLSSLELGDSALYFCASSVSPRNTEAFFGQGTRLTVV.

There are a few counts of this clonotype. The chain carries TRBV29-1 and TRBJ2-1; D might be TRBD1 or TRBD2, each matching 6 bases. Germline V lookup: CDR1 SQVTM, CDR2 ANQGSEA. The CDR3 consists of 14 residues. The ends were cut back, 6 bases at V and 10 bases at J, with 22 bases in the middle. As DNA, the CDR3 is TGCAGCGTGACGTCAGGAGGGGGAGCGAGAGAGCAGTTCTTC. Translated: CSVTSGGGAREQFF.

This clonotype was seen a few times. The chain joins TRBV7-6 to TRBJ2-1; D tentatively reads TRBD1 or TRBD2 (6 bases each). Germline CDR1 and CDR2: SGHVS and FNYEAQ. The V end was cut by 5 bases, the J end by 4 bases, with 15 bases between. The CDR3 consists of 15 residues. The CDR3 bases are TGTGCCAGCAGCCTGGAGGGGACACCTTACAATGAGCAGTTCTTC. Protein product: CASSLEGTPYNEQFF.